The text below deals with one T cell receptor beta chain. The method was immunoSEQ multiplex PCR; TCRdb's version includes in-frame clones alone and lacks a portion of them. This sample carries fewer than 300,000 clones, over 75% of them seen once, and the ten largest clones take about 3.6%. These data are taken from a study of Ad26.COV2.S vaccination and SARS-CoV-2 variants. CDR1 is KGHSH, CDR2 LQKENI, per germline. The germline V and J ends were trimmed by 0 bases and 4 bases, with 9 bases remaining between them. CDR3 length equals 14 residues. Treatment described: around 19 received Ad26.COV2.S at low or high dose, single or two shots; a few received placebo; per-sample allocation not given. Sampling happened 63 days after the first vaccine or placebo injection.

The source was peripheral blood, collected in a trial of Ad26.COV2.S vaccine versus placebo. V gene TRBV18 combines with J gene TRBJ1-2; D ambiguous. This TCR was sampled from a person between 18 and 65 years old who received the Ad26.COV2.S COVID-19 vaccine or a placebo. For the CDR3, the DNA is TGTGCCAGCTCACCACCGAGAAACGTCTATGGCTACACCTTC. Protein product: CASSPPRNVYGYTF.